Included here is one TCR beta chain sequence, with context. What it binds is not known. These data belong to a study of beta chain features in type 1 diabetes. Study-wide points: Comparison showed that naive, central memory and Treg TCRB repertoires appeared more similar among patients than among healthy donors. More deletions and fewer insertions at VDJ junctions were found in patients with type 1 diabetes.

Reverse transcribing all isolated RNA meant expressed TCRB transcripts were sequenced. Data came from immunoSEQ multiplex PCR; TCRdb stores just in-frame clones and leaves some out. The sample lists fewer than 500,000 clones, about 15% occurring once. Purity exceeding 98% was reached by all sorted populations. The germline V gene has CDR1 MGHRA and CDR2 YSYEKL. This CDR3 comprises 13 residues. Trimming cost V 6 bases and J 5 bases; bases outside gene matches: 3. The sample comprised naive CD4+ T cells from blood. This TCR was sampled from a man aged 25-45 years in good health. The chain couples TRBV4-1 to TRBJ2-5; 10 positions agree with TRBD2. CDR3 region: CASSLGLAETQYF. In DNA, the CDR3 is TGCGCCAGCAGTTTGGGACTAGCGGAGACCCAGTACTTC.